The 15 T cell receptor beta chains in this list originate from one sample, sequenced in a study of T cells in Graves' hyperthyroidism and ophthalmopathy. The investigators amplified TCR beta CDR3 regions from RNA transcripts. A set of HTBI primers served as the primers for a first-round RT-PCR of the TCR CDR3. Using its own MiXCR run on the multiplex PCR reads, TCRdb lists one record per CDR3 protein. In the table there are 600,000 or so distinct CDR3 sequences, around 42% of which are singletons. The sequenced sample consisted of peripheral blood or thyroid tissue (not recorded which). Every receptor here comes from a woman in her late teens or twenties with Graves' hyperthyroidism.

This clonotype was counted a few times. V and J are TRBV12-3 or TRBV12-4 and TRBJ1-2; tentative D call: TRBD1 (6 bases). Trimming pared 0 bases from V and 5 bases from J, leaving 13 bases between. The CDR3 totals 15 residues. CDR3: CASSLAHRDQYGYTF. The CDR3, as DNA: TGTGCCAGCAGTTTAGCGCACAGGGATCAGTATGGCTACACCTTC.

Here the CDR3 DNA reads TGTGCCAGCAGTTTAATGGGCAACGGGGGCATTGACACTGAAGCTTTCTTT. This codes for CASSLMGNGGIDTEAFF. The chain couples TRBV12-3 or TRBV12-4 to TRBJ1-1; a weak D match, TRBD1 (6 bases). This CDR3 contains 17 residues. V was cut by 2 bases and J by 3 bases, with 19 bases left in between.

This clonotype has just a few counts. The J gene is TRBJ2-7, the V gene TRBV2, with 9 nucleotides matching TRBD2. The CDR3 runs 14 residues. V shed 5 bases and J 3 bases; nucleotides not matched to a gene: 5. The germline V gene has CDR1 SNHLY and CDR2 FYNNEI. The CDR3: CASSFAGGDYEQYF. The CDR3 nucleotides are TGTGCCAGCAGTTTTGCGGGGGGGGACTACGAGCAGTACTTC.

The chain joins TRBV5-1 to TRBJ2-7; D gene unclear. CDR3 size: 15 residues. Per germline, CDR1 SGHRS and CDR2 YFSETQ. The V and J ends lost 0 bases and 3 bases respectively, with 13 bases between them. CDR3 amino acids: CASSLAWKQGYEQYF. The CDR3 DNA follows: TGCGCCAGCAGCTTGGCGTGGAAACAAGGCTACGAGCAGTACTTC.

The CDR3: CASTMYRRETQYF. In nucleotides, the CDR3 is TGTGCCAGCACTATGTACAGGAGAGAGACCCAGTACTTC. The chain has TRBV12-3 or TRBV12-4 and TRBJ2-5; D possibly corresponds to TRBD1 (5 bases). Trimming removed 7 bases from V and 4 bases from J, with 13 bases in between. There are 13 residues in the CDR3.

Remarks on this clonotype: This sequence may be a read error, since a much larger clone differs from it by one base. This rearrangement joins TRBV9 to TRBJ1-1; D is ambiguous. The CDR3 has 13 residues. Germline assignment: CDR1 SGDLS and CDR2 YYNGEE. V was cut by 0 bases and J by 3 bases, with 6 bases left in between. CDR3 bases: TGTGCCAGCAGCGTAGGACGTCACACTGAAGCTTTCTTT. Translation gives CASSVGRHTEAFF.

This clonotype was seen at least ten times. V and J are TRBV29-1 and TRBJ2-2; D is ambiguous. V was shortened by 1 base and J by 6 bases, with 3 bases between the two germline ends. This CDR3 region has 11 residues. The germline CDR1 and CDR2 sequences are SQVTM and ANQGSEA. The DNA for the CDR3 is TGCAGCGTTGAAGCGTCCGGGGAGCTGTTTTTT. Its protein product is CSVEASGELFF.

In this sample, this clonotype turned up many times. This chain joins TRBV10-3 and TRBJ1-2; D uncertain. This CDR3 has 11 residues. Trimming pared 2 bases from V and 8 bases from J, leaving 6 bases between. Per the germline V gene, CDR1 is ENHRY and CDR2 is SYGVKD. Here the CDR3 DNA reads TGTGCCATCAGTGAGATGGCGGGCTACACCTTC. Its translation is CAISEMAGYTF.

The gene calls are TRBV11-1 and TRBJ2-7, with 10 positions matching TRBD1. Germline V gives CDR1 SGHAT, CDR2 FQDESV (reference sequence). Trimming cost V 5 bases and J 1 base; bases outside gene matches: 5. The CDR3 runs 15 residues. The chain's CDR3 is CASSPGTGESYEQYF. DNA of the CDR3: TGTGCCAGCAGCCCCGGGACAGGGGAGTCCTACGAGCAGTACTTC.

The table lists this clonotype with many counts. The chain joins TRBV2 to TRBJ1-6; TRBD1 matches at 7 bases. Germline CDR1 SNHLY, CDR2 FYNNEI. J lost 7 bases, V lost 6 bases, and 9 bases had no gene match. This CDR3 region has 15 residues. As DNA, the CDR3 is TGTGCCAGCAGCCTTGAGGGGGCGCGGAATTCACCCCTCCACTTT. Amino acids: CASSLEGARNSPLHF.

The chain combines TRBV7-2 with TRBJ2-7; 12 bases line up with TRBD2. From germline, CDR1 is SGHTA and CDR2 FQGNSA. Germline trimming cut 6 bases from V and 3 bases from J; bases unmatched to any gene: 3. CDR3 size: 14 residues. CDR3 nucleotides: TGTACCAGCAGAGTGACTAGCGGGAGCTACGAGCAGTACTTC. The encoded protein is CTSRVTSGSYEQYF.

This clonotype was observed a handful of times. This chain uses TRBV20-1 with TRBJ1-2, with 7 bases that match TRBD1. V gave up 1 base and J gave up 6 bases; unmatched junction bases: 8. The CDR3 consists of 14 residues. The germline V gene has CDR1 DFQATT and CDR2 SNEGSKA (reference sequence). The CDR3 bases are TGCAGTGCTAGAGTTATGAAGGGGGCGGATGGCTACACCTTC. The encoded protein is CSARVMKGADGYTF.

This chain uses TRBV20-1 with TRBJ1-1; TRBD1 might be the D (5 bases). The CDR3 consists of 18 residues. V lost 1 base to trimming and J lost 3 bases, with 24 bases between them. Germline V gene data show CDR1 as DFQATT and CDR2 as SNEGSKA (reference sequence). In nucleotides, the CDR3 is TGCAGTGCTAGAGTTAGATTGGGAATTGCAGGGTGGGACACTGAAGCTTTCTTT. The encoded protein is CSARVRLGIAGWDTEAFF.

In its sample, this clonotype was seen once. The CDR3 bases are TGCAGTGCTAGAGATGTACTAGCGGGAAGCTCCTACGAGCAGTACTTC. It codes for CSARDVLAGSSYEQYF. V usage is TRBV20-1 and J usage is TRBJ2-7; TRBD2 aligns across 10 bases. The germline V gene encodes CDR1 DFQATT and CDR2 SNEGSKA (reference sequence). After removal of 0 bases from V and 0 bases from J, the junction contained 5 bases not matched to a gene. The CDR3 length is 16 residues.

This sequence joins TRBV6-5 and TRBJ1-5; tentative D call: TRBD1 (6 bases). This CDR3 is 16 amino acids long. Germline V gene sequence: CDR1 MNHEY, CDR2 SVGAGI. Deletions cut 4 bases from V and 7 bases from J, with 20 bases between. The CDR3 DNA reads as TGTGCCAGCAGTTCCCCAGGAGGTGGGGGCGGCCAGCCCCAGCATTTT. Translating it yields CASSSPGGGGGQPQHF.